What follows are 32 T cell receptor beta chains derived from one specimen sequenced in a study of blood T cells in healthy people across ages. With a J-beta primer mix and a sample-barcoded 5' primer, a second PCR ran about 7 to 11 cycles. TCRdb used MiXCR to reprocess the 5' RACE reads, holding one entry per CDR3 protein. The repertoire holds about a million distinct CDR3 sequences, with roughly 43% as singletons. The sequencing sample was made of blood. These receptors all stem from a man aged 25-45 years in good health.

The chain is built from TRBV2 and TRBJ2-7; 7 bases match TRBD2. V was clipped by 2 bases and J by 0 bases; unmatched bases: 4. This CDR3 comprises 15 residues. In germline, CDR1 is SNHLY, CDR2 FYNNEI. In DNA form, the CDR3 reads TGTGCCAGCAGTGAATGGGGCGGGAGCTCCTACGAGCAGTACTTC. Translated, it gives CASSEWGGSSYEQYF.

V is TRBV20-1 and J is TRBJ1-2, with D hard to call. V was pared by 5 bases and J by 6 bases, with 16 bases between. There are 13 residues in the CDR3. Germline assignment: CDR1 DFQATT and CDR2 SNEGSKA (reference sequence). CDR3 coding DNA: TGCAGTGCTCGGGGAGGTAAAGCCCATGGCTACACCTTC. Translation gives CSARGGKAHGYTF.

Of note for this clonotype: An end of the junction does not agree with germline; a read error may underlie this. This chain links TRBV5-1 with TRBJ2-7; 10 bases match TRBD1. This CDR3 contains 15 residues. Germline V gene lookup returns CDR1 SGHRS and CDR2 YFSETQ. The CDR3, as DNA: TGCACCAGCAGCTCCACCGGGACAGGGGTGGGCGAGCAGTACTTC. It yields the protein CTSSSTGTGVGEQYF.

Only a few counts were recorded for this clonotype. This sequence joins TRBV20-1 and TRBJ1-6; D possibly corresponds to TRBD1 (5 bases). Trimming stripped 2 bases from V and 7 bases from J, with 15 bases between. The CDR3 contains 15 residues. Germline V gene sequence: CDR1 DFQATT, CDR2 SNEGSKA (reference sequence). The CDR3 nucleotides read TGCAGTGCTAGAACTCGGGACGCAGTAAATTCACCCCTCCACTTT. Protein: CSARTRDAVNSPLHF.

This chain joins TRBV12-3 or TRBV12-4 and TRBJ2-3, with TRBD2 identical over 12 bases. The CDR3 contains 16 residues. Trimming at V came to 5 bases and at J to 2 bases, leaving 5 bases not matched to a gene. The CDR3: CASSRRLAGVTDTQYF. As DNA, the CDR3 is TGTGCCAGCAGTCGCCGACTAGCGGGGGTCACAGATACGCAGTATTTT.

As to this clonotype: An end of the junction does not agree with germline; a read error may underlie this. The rearrangement joins TRBV6-2 or TRBV6-3 to TRBJ2-5; D is uncertain. Germline assignment: CDR1 MNHEY and CDR2 SVGEGT. The CDR3 is 13 residues long. The CDR3 bases are TGTGCCAGCAGTGACTCGAGCAGAGAGACCCAGTACTTC. Residues: CASSDSSRETQYF.

This clonotype was counted a few times. The J gene is TRBJ2-7, the V gene TRBV12-3 or TRBV12-4, with 8 bases fitting TRBD2. J was trimmed by 6 bases and V by 1 base; bases with no gene match: 5. The CDR3 length is 14 residues. The CDR3 reads CASSLGGGSSEQYF. The CDR3 region has the DNA TGTGCCAGCAGTTTAGGCGGGGGGTCTTCCGAGCAGTACTTC.

This chain joins TRBV3-1 and TRBJ1-6, with a possible D match to TRBD1 (5 bases). Trimming left V 3 bases short and J 7 bases short, with 13 bases between. The CDR3 spans 15 residues. CDR1 is LGHDT, CDR2 YNNKEL, per germline (reference sequence). The CDR3 nucleotides read TGTGCCAGCAGCCATTTGGCACAGGACAATTCACCCCTCCACTTT. It specifies CASSHLAQDNSPLHF.

For the CDR3, the DNA is TGTGCCAGCACAACCTTTCTCACAGGGGGCACGAACACTGAAGCTTTCTTT. It yields the protein CASTTFLTGGTNTEAFF. The chain has TRBV6-1 and TRBJ1-1; 9 bases fit TRBD1. Germline CDR1 MNHNS, CDR2 SASEGT. The CDR3 spans 17 residues. With 7 bases clipped from V and 1 base from J, the junction kept 13 bases outside the gene matches.

The chain uses TRBV7-2 and TRBJ2-1; 12 nucleotides align to TRBD2. The V and J ends lost 5 bases and 9 bases, in that order; junction bases with no gene match: 8. The CDR3 has 15 amino acids. Germline V gene data show CDR1 as SGHTA and CDR2 as FQGNSA. The CDR3 reads CASSLGLAGYGEQFF. For the CDR3, the DNA is TGTGCCAGCAGCCTTGGACTAGCGGGGTACGGTGAGCAGTTCTTC.

This clonotype was seen only once. This chain connects TRBV15 to TRBJ2-3; 8 positions match TRBD2. V was pared by 0 bases and J by 7 bases, with 6 bases of the junction left unmatched. Germline lookup yields CDR1 LNHNV and CDR2 YYDKDF (reference sequence). The length of the CDR3 is 15 residues. The CDR3 coding sequence is TGTGCCACCAGCAGAGATTTTAGCGGGACCAATACGCAGTATTTT. Its protein is CATSRDFSGTNTQYF. The full variable domain, completed using reference TRBV15 and TRBJ2-3, is DAMVIQNPRYQVTQFGKPVTLSCSQTLNHNVMYWYQQKSSQAPKLLFHYYDKDFNNEADTPDNFQSRRPNTSFCFLDIRSPGLGDTAMYLCATSRDFSGTNTQYFGPGTRLTVL.

V and J are TRBV21-1 and TRBJ2-3; TRBD1 was called by the table and not checked on the DNA. TRBV21-1 is tagged as a pseudogene. The CDR3 runs 15 residues. CDR3 region: CASSKRDRETDTQYF. The DNA for the CDR3 is TGTGCCAGCAGCAAGCGGGACAGGGAAACAGATACGCAGTATTTT.

As regards this clonotype: Germline is not matched at one junction end, which may reflect a read error. The chain uses TRBV25-1 and TRBJ2-7; D gene ambiguous. This CDR3 has 15 residues. The germline V gene has CDR1 MGHDK and CDR2 SYGVNS. The CDR3 sequence is CASSESLTERYGQYF. DNA of the CDR3: TGTGCCAGCAGTGAGTCCCTGACGGAGCGATACGGGCAGTACTTC.

The chain employs TRBV12-3 or TRBV12-4 and TRBJ2-3, with D unresolved. The CDR3 consists of 13 residues. V was trimmed by 4 bases and J by 5 bases, leaving 10 bases between them. CDR3 sequence reads: CASSSTSLDTQYF. Here the CDR3 DNA reads TGTGCCAGCAGTTCTACTTCTTTAGATACGCAGTATTTT.

This clonotype was recorded once. The genes are TRBV6-2 or TRBV6-3 and TRBJ2-7, with D perhaps TRBD2 (6 bases). The CDR3 has 13 amino acids. With 6 bases removed from V and 3 bases from J, the gap between germline ends came to 12 bases. Germline CDR1 reads MNHEY; CDR2 reads SVGEGT. This CDR3 reads CASSGSGYYEQYF. CDR3 bases: TGTGCCAGCAGCGGGAGCGGCTACTACGAGCAGTACTTC.

V and J are TRBV3-1 and TRBJ2-4, with D perhaps matching TRBD1 (6 bases). The end of the DNA is better explained by TRBJ2-7, so the J call may be wrong. The CDR3 loop spans 15 amino acids. Per germline, CDR1 LGHDT and CDR2 YNNKEL (reference sequence). The CDR3 loop reads CASSPTQDSVYEQYF. CDR3 sequence (DNA): TGTGCCAGCAGCCCCACCCAGGACAGCGTCTACGAGCAGTACTTC.

This clonotype came up a few times. The chain recombines TRBV10-3 with TRBJ1-2, with D maybe TRBD1 (5 bases). Germline CDR1 and CDR2: ENHRY and SYGVKD. CDR3 length: 13 amino acids. Trimming removed 0 bases from V and 8 bases from J, with 10 bases in between. The CDR3 DNA is TGTGCCATCAGTGAGTCGGGACTGCTGGGCTACACCTTC. Translating it yields CAISESGLLGYTF.

The CDR3 sequence: CSASSDISNQPQHF. CDR3 sequence (DNA): TGCAGTGCTAGCTCGGACATTAGCAATCAGCCCCAGCATTTT. The chain uses TRBV20-1 and TRBJ1-5, with D possibly being TRBD1 (5 bases). The CDR3 totals 14 residues. V was clipped by 3 bases and J by 0 bases, with 9 bases between them. From germline, CDR1 is DFQATT and CDR2 SNEGSKA (reference sequence).

This chain links TRBV25-1 with TRBJ2-1, with unresolved D. This CDR3 has 11 residues. Trimming removed 5 bases at V and 10 bases at J, with 9 bases between. The germline V gene has CDR1 MGHDK and CDR2 SYGVNS. CDR3 residues: CASSPASEQFF. The CDR3 DNA reads TGTGCCAGCAGTCCAGCCTCCGAGCAGTTCTTC.

A word on this clonotype: A read error may explain this, as a much larger clone is one base away. J is TRBJ2-1 and V is TRBV6-2 or TRBV6-3; tentatively, D is TRBD2 (6 bases). The germline V and J ends were trimmed by 6 bases and 10 bases, with 19 bases remaining between them. The CDR3 spans 14 residues. Germline CDR1 is MNHEY and CDR2 is SVGEGT. CDR3 sequence (DNA): TGTGCCAGCAGGCAACGGGAGCCCACCTACGAGCAGTTCTTC. Translated: CASRQREPTYEQFF.

J is TRBJ1-4 and V is TRBV20-1; maybe TRBD1 (6 bases). With 6 bases removed from V and 8 bases from J, the gap between germline ends came to 19 bases. This CDR3 has 14 amino acids. Germline CDR1 DFQATT, CDR2 SNEGSKA (reference sequence). This CDR3 is CSASGAGVGEKLFF. DNA of the CDR3: TGCAGTGCCTCGGGGGCGGGGGTCGGGGAAAAACTGTTTTTT.

The count of this clonotype is one. V gene TRBV2 combines with J gene TRBJ2-1; tentatively, D is TRBD2 (7 bases). Germline CDR1 is SNHLY and CDR2 is FYNNEI. V was trimmed by 8 bases and J by 7 bases, leaving 15 bases between them. The CDR3 loop spans 13 amino acids. In DNA form, the CDR3 reads TGTGCCAGCGGGAGAGGGGGGGAGAATGAGCAGTTCTTC. Protein sequence: CASGRGGENEQFF.

The J gene is TRBJ1-5, the V gene TRBV6-2 or TRBV6-3, with 8 bases matching TRBD1. V was clipped by 0 bases and J by 3 bases; unmatched bases: 1. This CDR3 has 15 residues. Germline V lookup: CDR1 MNHEY, CDR2 SVGEGT. CDR3 protein: CASSYSQGVNQPQHF. In DNA form, the CDR3 reads TGTGCCAGCAGTTACTCACAGGGGGTCAATCAGCCCCAGCATTTT.

As concerns this clonotype: This may arise from a read error, as a much more abundant clone is one base away. The V gene is TRBV4-2, the J gene TRBJ2-5, with D possibly being TRBD2 (5 bases). CDR3 length equals 14 residues. Germline CDR1 reads LGHNA; CDR2 reads YNFKEQ. Trimming stripped 3 bases from V and 11 bases from J, with 19 bases between. CDR3 region: CASSHTGGRYVQYF. The DNA of the CDR3 is TGTGCCAGCAGCCACACCGGAGGACGCTACGTGCAGTACTTC.

A word on this clonotype: Germline is not matched at one junction end, which may reflect a read error. This chain joins TRBV5-1 and TRBJ2-3, with 13 bases aligning to TRBD2. CDR3 length: 18 amino acids. Germline values: CDR1 SGHRS, CDR2 YFSETQ. The CDR3 DNA follows: TGCGCCAGCAGCCCAAGACCGGGACTAGCGGGGAGCACAGGTACGCAGTATTTT. Translating gives CASSPRPGLAGSTGTQYF.

The chain recombines TRBV12-5 with TRBJ2-6, with 7 bases aligning to TRBD2. The germline V gene has CDR1 LGHNT and CDR2 FRNRAP. The trim removed 7 bases at V and 0 bases at J, leaving 12 bases unmatched. CDR3 length: 18 residues. The CDR3 DNA follows: TGTGCTAGTGCCAGAACGGAGCGGGGTAACTCTGGGGCCAACGTCCTGACTTTC. As protein: CASARTERGNSGANVLTF.

The CDR3 nucleotides are TGTGCCAGCAGCCGACAGGGTTACAATCAGCCCCAGCATTTT. This translates into CASSRQGYNQPQHF. V is TRBV7-2 and J is TRBJ1-5; 7 nucleotides match TRBD1. V shed 5 bases and J 3 bases; nucleotides not matched to a gene: 4. Germline V gene lookup returns CDR1 SGHTA and CDR2 FQGNSA. The length of the CDR3 is 14 residues. Using reference TRBV7-2 and TRBJ1-5 for the parts outside the CDR3, the full variable domain is GAGVSQSPSNKVTEKGKDVELRCDPISGHTALYWYRQSLGQGLEFLIYFQGNSAPDKSGLPSDRFSAERTGGSVSTLTIQRTQQEDSAVYLCASSRQGYNQPQHFGDGTRLSIL.

This clonotype was observed a handful of times. This chain links TRBV18 with TRBJ2-3; no clear D. Trimming removed 3 bases at V and 4 bases at J, with 26 bases between. Germline V gives CDR1 KGHSH, CDR2 LQKENI. This CDR3 spans 19 amino acids. This CDR3 is CASSPLPDSEAWYADTQYF. The CDR3 DNA is TGTGCCAGCTCACCGTTACCGGATTCTGAGGCTTGGTATGCAGATACGCAGTATTTT.

V and J are TRBV20-1 and TRBJ1-2, with D uncertain. This CDR3 region has 11 residues. V lost 4 bases, J lost 2 bases, and 5 bases lay in between. Germline CDR1 and CDR2: DFQATT and SNEGSKA (reference sequence). CDR3: CSATRNYGYTF. CDR3 bases: TGCAGTGCTACACGAAACTATGGCTACACCTTC.

V and J are TRBV6-2 or TRBV6-3 and TRBJ1-5, with D unclear. V was cut by 4 bases and J by 0 bases, with 13 bases left in between. Germline-derived CDR1 and CDR2 are MNHEY and SVGEGT. CDR3 length: 16 amino acids. CDR3 sequence: CASSSWAVYSNQPQHF. The CDR3 nucleotides read TGTGCCAGCAGTTCCTGGGCCGTTTATAGCAATCAGCCCCAGCATTTT.

This clonotype was seen a few times. V is TRBV5-1 and J is TRBJ1-2; a weak D match, TRBD1 (5 bases). V lost 2 bases to trimming and J lost 8 bases, with 13 bases between them. The CDR3 has 13 amino acids. Germline CDR1 reads SGHRS; CDR2 reads YFSETQ. CDR3 residues: CASSFEGTGGYTF. For the CDR3, the DNA is TGCGCCAGCAGCTTCGAGGGGACGGGGGGCTACACCTTC. The complete variable domain, with remaining parts taken from reference TRBV5-1 and TRBJ1-2, reads KAGVTQTPRYLIKTRGQQVTLSCSPISGHRSVSWYQQTPGQGLQFLFEYFSETQRNKGNFPGRFSGRQFSNSRSEMNVSTLELGDSALYLCASSFEGTGGYTFGSGTRLTVV.

This chain links TRBV6-5 with TRBJ1-4, with TRBD1 identical over 7 bases. CDR1 and CDR2 (germline): MNHEY, SVGAGI. The CDR3 totals 16 residues. The V gene end was trimmed by 4 bases and the J gene end by 1 base; junction bases not matched to a gene: 6. The CDR3 DNA sequence: TGTGCCAGCAGTTGGACAGGAGGCGGAACTAATGAAAAACTGTTTTTT. This gives the protein CASSWTGGGTNEKLFF.